Following are 31 T cell receptor beta chains from one sample sequenced in a study of CD8 T cells in ankylosing spondylitis. No antigen has been assigned to these receptors. Findings and caveats of the study: Ankylosing spondylitis blood appeared to be characterized by a TCR beta motif of 7 to 9 highly homologous variants.

TCRdb passed the 5' RACE reads through MiXCR, listing each CDR3 protein once. The sample lists roughly 700,000 distinct CDR3 sequences; about 20% were seen once. Sequenced material: blood, either unsorted or a sorted T cell fraction (not recorded which). The receptors shown here come from a male donor with ankylosing spondylitis.

The rearrangement uses TRBV6-5 and TRBJ2-4; possibly TRBD1 for D (5 bases). V was trimmed by 4 bases and J by 3 bases, leaving 10 bases between them. There are 14 residues in the CDR3. Germline V gives CDR1 MNHEY, CDR2 SVGAGI. The CDR3 spells CASSSDRGKNIQYF. CDR3 bases: TGTGCCAGCAGTTCGGATAGGGGCAAAAACATTCAGTACTTC.

The chain links TRBV7-8 to TRBJ2-5; the D call may be TRBD1 or TRBD2 (5 bases each). This CDR3 spans 16 amino acids. Trimming left V 5 bases short and J 1 base short, with 17 bases between. CDR1 and CDR2 (germline): SGHVS, FQNEAQ. The CDR3 DNA is TGTGCCAGCAGCACCAGGGACCCCCTCGGCCAAGAGACCCAGTACTTC. The encoded protein is CASSTRDPLGQETQYF.

The V gene is TRBV6-1, the J gene TRBJ2-5; D not resolved. The V gene lost 10 bases and the J gene lost 5 bases, with 8 bases spanning the gap. CDR3 size: 10 residues. Germline CDR1 reads MNHNS; CDR2 reads SASEGT. The CDR3 loop is CAIQFETQYF. DNA for the CDR3: TGTGCCATACAATTTGAGACCCAGTACTTC.

The genes are TRBV12-3 or TRBV12-4 and TRBJ2-5, with D tentatively TRBD1 or TRBD2 (5 bases each). V lost 3 bases and J lost 7, with 12 bases in between. The CDR3 consists of 13 residues. The CDR3 bases are TGTGCCAGCAGTTTGACGAGAGGGGTGACCCAGTACTTC. Its translation is CASSLTRGVTQYF.

This sequence joins TRBV4-1 and TRBJ1-3, with D unclear. This CDR3 region has 15 residues. Trimming pared 1 base from V and 0 bases from J, leaving 7 bases between. Germline CDR1 MGHRA, CDR2 YSYEKL. This CDR3 is CASSQATSSGNTIYF. The CDR3 DNA reads as TGCGCCAGCAGCCAAGCGACGAGCTCTGGAAACACCATATATTTT.

This clonotype was seen repeatedly, ten times or more. CDR3 sequence (DNA): TGTGCCAGCAGTTCGGACAGGGGCTCCAATGAGCAGTTCTTC. Its translation is CASSSDRGSNEQFF. The V and J genes are TRBV12-3 or TRBV12-4 and TRBJ2-1, with 9 bases aligning to TRBD1. This CDR3 spans 14 amino acids. V lost 4 bases to trimming and J lost 6 bases; unmatched junction nucleotides: 4.

This clonotype was picked up many times. The chain has TRBV12-3 or TRBV12-4 and TRBJ1-1, with D perhaps matching TRBD1 (6 bases). The CDR3 spans 14 residues. V lost 6 bases and J lost 3, with 14 bases in between. The CDR3: CASSLTGPHTEAFF. CDR3 in DNA: TGTGCCAGCAGCCTTACAGGGCCCCACACTGAAGCTTTCTTT.

A few counts support this clonotype. This chain uses TRBV2 with TRBJ1-5; D unresolved. V lost 6 bases, J lost 5 bases, and 11 bases lay in between. In germline, CDR1 is SNHLY, CDR2 FYNNEI. The CDR3 totals 13 residues. CDR3 DNA sequence: TGTGCCAGCAGCGCATTCGTTTATCAGCCCCAGCATTTT. Protein sequence: CASSAFVYQPQHF.

This clonotype turned up a few times. This sequence joins TRBV20-1 and TRBJ2-4, with 9 bases matching TRBD1. Trimming removed 5 bases from V and 7 bases from J; junction bases left unmatched: 6. Germline-derived CDR1 and CDR2 are DFQATT and SNEGSKA (reference sequence). The CDR3 is 13 amino acids. The CDR3 coding sequence is TGCAGTGCTCTGGGACAGGGCGACAACATTCAGTACTTC. Translating gives CSALGQGDNIQYF.

J is TRBJ2-1 and V is TRBV6-5, with 11 positions matching TRBD2. Germline loops: CDR1 MNHEY, CDR2 SVGAGI. The CDR3 is made up of 18 amino acids. The trim removed 0 bases at V and 8 bases at J, leaving 12 bases unmatched. CDR3 coding DNA: TGTGCCAGCAGTTACTCCGACCCCACTAGCGGGAGAGGTTATGAGCAGTTCTTC. It encodes CASSYSDPTSGRGYEQFF.

V and J are TRBV29-1 and TRBJ1-2, with 8 positions matching TRBD1. The ends lost 0 bases at V and 6 bases at J; junction bases unmatched: 3. CDR1 and CDR2 (germline): SQVTM, ANQGSEA. This CDR3 has 13 residues. The CDR3 coding sequence is TGCAGCGTTGAAGAGGGGACAGGCCATGGCTACACCTTC. It specifies CSVEEGTGHGYTF.

V gene TRBV29-1 combines with J gene TRBJ1-2; D may be TRBD1 (5 bases). The CDR3 runs 12 residues. The germline V gene has CDR1 SQVTM and CDR2 ANQGSEA. Trimming took off 3 bases at V and 4 bases at J, with 9 bases between the two ends. The CDR3 region has the DNA TGCAGCGTTGAGGGGACCCTCTATGGCTACACCTTC. Protein product: CSVEGTLYGYTF.

The V call is TRBV2, the J call TRBJ2-7, with unresolved D. This CDR3 comprises 14 residues. The V end was cut by 0 bases, the J end by 2 bases, with 8 bases between. CDR1 and CDR2 (germline): SNHLY, FYNNEI. This CDR3 reads CASSEADRAYEQYF. The CDR3 DNA is TGTGCCAGCAGTGAAGCTGATAGGGCCTACGAGCAGTACTTC. Together with reference TRBV2 and TRBJ2-7, the CDR3 gives the full variable domain: EPEVTQTPSHQVTQMGQEVILRCVPISNHLYFYWYRQILGQKVEFLVSFYNNEISEKSEIFDDQFSVERPDGSNFTLKIRSTKLEDSAMYFCASSEADRAYEQYFGPGTRLTVT.

The V call is TRBV2, the J call TRBJ2-7, with no clear D. Trimming shortened V by 7 bases and J by 4 bases, and 8 bases separated the two germline ends. This CDR3 is 11 amino acids long. Per germline, CDR1 SNHLY and CDR2 FYNNEI. The CDR3 nucleotides read TGTGCCAGCATAGTAGGGTACGAGCAGTACTTC. Encoded protein: CASIVGYEQYF.

V is TRBV4-2 and J is TRBJ2-1; 11 nucleotides agree with TRBD2. The CDR3 loop spans 18 amino acids. Germline CDR1 is LGHNA and CDR2 is YNFKEQ. V shed 0 bases, J shed 4 bases, and the junction held 8 bases outside the gene matches. The CDR3 DNA is TGTGCCAGCAGCCAAGACGGGACTAGCGGAACTTTTTACAATGAGCAGTTCTTC. Amino acids: CASSQDGTSGTFYNEQFF.

This clonotype was detected a few times. The rearrangement joins TRBV7-2 to TRBJ2-1; D might be TRBD1 or TRBD2, each matching 5 bases. V was clipped by 4 bases and J by 3 bases, with 10 bases between them. There are 14 residues in the CDR3. Germline lookup yields CDR1 SGHTA and CDR2 FQGNSA. DNA for the CDR3: TGTGCCAGCAGCTCCGGGGCCGGCTACAATGAGCAGTTCTTC. Protein sequence: CASSSGAGYNEQFF. The full variable domain, its missing parts supplied by reference TRBV7-2 and TRBJ2-1, is GAGVSQSPSNKVTEKGKDVELRCDPISGHTALYWYRQSLGQGLEFLIYFQGNSAPDKSGLPSDRFSAERTGGSVSTLTIQRTQQEDSAVYLCASSSGAGYNEQFFGPGTRLTVL.

The V and J genes are TRBV30 and TRBJ2-3; 10 nucleotides line up with TRBD2. The germline CDR1 and CDR2 sequences are GTSNPN and SVGIG (reference sequence). V was clipped by 3 bases and J by 2 bases; unmatched bases: 2. The CDR3 spans 14 residues. The CDR3 DNA reads TGTGCCTGGAGGACTAGCGGGCACACAGATACGCAGTATTTT. It encodes CAWRTSGHTDTQYF.

The chain is built from TRBV4-3 and TRBJ2-7; possible D gene TRBD1, 6 bases. This CDR3 is built from 15 residues. V lost 3 bases and J lost 2, with 14 bases in between. Germline V CDR1 and CDR2: LGHNA, YSLEER. Here the CDR3 DNA reads TGCGCCAGCAGCCAGAGTAGGACAGCCCCCTACGAGCAGTACTTC. It specifies CASSQSRTAPYEQYF.

This clonotype was seen a few times. The chain combines TRBV20-1 with TRBJ2-7; 9 bases match TRBD2. In germline, CDR1 is DFQATT, CDR2 SNEGSKA (reference sequence). With V trimmed by 5 bases and J by 4 bases, 9 bases remained unmatched. This CDR3 has 14 amino acids. The CDR3 sequence: CSAHPIAGEYEQYF. CDR3 nucleotides: TGCAGTGCTCACCCAATAGCGGGGGAGTACGAGCAGTACTTC.

The chain employs TRBV11-3 and TRBJ2-1; TRBD2 matches at 8 bases. Germline values: CDR1 SGHNT, CDR2 YENEEA. CDR3 length equals 16 residues. Unmatched junction bases numbered 9, after V lost 2 bases and J lost 6 bases. This CDR3 reads CASSLRRVGGANEQFF. CDR3 in DNA: TGTGCCAGCAGCTTAAGGCGGGTCGGGGGGGCCAATGAGCAGTTCTTC.

The chain has TRBV5-4 and TRBJ1-6; TRBD1 aligns across 10 bases. V shed 0 bases and J 9 bases; nucleotides not matched to a gene: 6. This CDR3 spans 16 amino acids. The germline gives CDR1 SGHNT, CDR2 YYREEE (reference sequence). Here the CDR3 DNA reads TGTGCCAGCAGCTTGGGGGGGGGACAGGGGCGTTCACCCCTCCACTTT. It translates to CASSLGGGQGRSPLHF.

J is TRBJ2-2 and V is TRBV7-3; no firm D call. CDR3 size: 15 residues. Germline V CDR1 and CDR2: SGHTA, FQGTGA. V lost 0 bases and J 6 bases, leaving 11 bases between the germline ends. The CDR3 region is CASSLTSQTSGELFF. The CDR3 DNA is TGTGCCAGCAGCTTAACGTCCCAAACCTCCGGGGAGCTGTTTTTT.

V usage is TRBV7-2 and J usage is TRBJ2-4; no firm D call. Germline V gene lookup returns CDR1 SGHTA and CDR2 FQGNSA. The V end was cut by 5 bases, the J end by 0 bases, with 8 bases between. This CDR3 region has 14 residues. This chain's CDR3 is CASSPWAAKNIQYF. In DNA, the CDR3 is TGTGCCAGCAGCCCGTGGGCAGCCAAAAACATTCAGTACTTC.

Only a few counts were recorded for this clonotype. The gene calls are TRBV30 and TRBJ2-3, with TRBD2 matching over 10 bases. V lost 1 base and J lost 5; bases outside the gene matches: 6. Germline CDR1 GTSNPN, CDR2 SVGIG (reference sequence). This CDR3 has 15 amino acids. The CDR3 region has the DNA TGTGCCTGGAGTGCGGCCAGCGGGGGGGTAGATACGCAGTATTTT. The encoded protein is CAWSAASGGVDTQYF.

The rearrangement joins TRBV20-1 to TRBJ1-5, with 9 bases identical to TRBD1. CDR1 and CDR2 (germline): DFQATT, SNEGSKA (reference sequence). The J segment lost 5 bases and the V segment lost 1 base, leaving 6 bases of the junction unmatched. The CDR3 has 15 amino acids. CDR3 protein: CSARGTGATYQPQHF. DNA of the CDR3: TGCAGTGCTAGAGGGACAGGGGCCACCTATCAGCCCCAGCATTTT.

This clonotype showed up just a few times. The J gene is TRBJ2-7, the V gene TRBV10-3; D is unclear. Per germline, CDR1 ENHRY and CDR2 SYGVKD. The CDR3 extends over 12 amino acids. Trimming stripped 2 bases from V and 3 bases from J, with 5 bases between. CDR3 DNA sequence: TGTGCCATCAGTGAGGGGTACTACGAGCAGTACTTC. It is translated as CAISEGYYEQYF.

This clonotype occurred a few times. V and J are TRBV5-1 and TRBJ1-1; D is uncertain. The germline V and J ends were trimmed by 1 base and 1 base, with 11 bases remaining between them. Germline CDR1 reads SGHRS; CDR2 reads YFSETQ. The CDR3 runs to 15 residues. This CDR3 is CASSLSFVGNTEAFF. CDR3 bases: TGCGCCAGCAGCTTGTCTTTTGTGGGGAACACTGAAGCTTTCTTT.

The genes are TRBV5-1 and TRBJ2-1, with TRBD2 identical over 10 bases. The CDR3 has 15 residues. J gave up 6 bases and V 1 base, and 4 bases lay outside the gene matches. In germline, CDR1 is SGHRS, CDR2 YFSETQ. The CDR3 here is CASSLISGGANEQFF. Written as DNA, the CDR3 is TGCGCCAGCAGCTTGATAAGCGGGGGGGCCAATGAGCAGTTCTTC.

This clonotype has only a few counts. V is TRBV5-1 and J is TRBJ2-7; D is perhaps TRBD1 (6 bases). There are 16 residues in the CDR3. The ends were cut back, 4 bases at V and 4 bases at J, with 21 bases in the middle. The germline gives CDR1 SGHRS, CDR2 YFSETQ. CDR3 loop: CASSPDRQIPAYEQYF. The CDR3 coding sequence is TGCGCCAGCAGCCCCGACAGGCAAATTCCTGCGTACGAGCAGTACTTC. The variable domain in full, with the rest retrieved from reference TRBV5-1 and TRBJ2-7, is KAGVTQTPRYLIKTRGQQVTLSCSPISGHRSVSWYQQTPGQGLQFLFEYFSETQRNKGNFPGRFSGRQFSNSRSEMNVSTLELGDSALYLCASSPDRQIPAYEQYFGPGTRLTVT.

V and J are TRBV11-2 and TRBJ2-1, with D maybe TRBD1 (5 bases). This CDR3 is 15 amino acids long. Germline CDR1 and CDR2: SGHAT and FQNNGV. The V end was cut by 0 bases, the J end by 6 bases, with 12 bases between. CDR3 region: CASSLEGWTPNEQFF. CDR3 in DNA: TGTGCCAGCAGCTTAGAGGGGTGGACACCCAATGAGCAGTTCTTC.

This rearrangement joins TRBV5-6 to TRBJ2-6; 9 nucleotides agree with TRBD1. CDR1 is SGHDT and CDR2 is YYEEEE in the germline V gene. The CDR3 has 18 residues. The trim removed 1 base at V and 4 bases at J, leaving 9 bases unmatched. CDR3 sequence reads: CASSLNRDRVNGANVLTF. The DNA of the CDR3 is TGTGCCAGCAGCTTGAACCGGGACAGGGTGAACGGGGCCAACGTCCTGACTTTC.